This T cell receptor beta chain was identified during a study of blood T cells in healthy people across ages. General study findings and limits: The lack of PBMC sorting stopped any conclusive naive versus antigen-experienced comparison.

Primers used in a second PCR of about 6 to 11 cycles were a sample-barcoded 5' primer and a J-beta primer mix. The authors tagged each cDNA molecule using a template-switch adaptor with 12 random nucleotides. TCRdb redid the calling of the 5' RACE reads with MiXCR, one entry per CDR3 protein. The sample gives around 1,000,000 distinct CDR3 sequences, 25% of which show up once; around 0.75% is in the top ten. Trimming stripped 4 bases from V and 0 bases from J, with 4 bases between. CDR3 length: 13 residues. From germline, CDR1 is SGHAT and CDR2 FQNNGV. This clonotype showed up just a few times. The antigen remains unidentified. This sample also belongs to another study, concerning T cells of mothers and their children. That source notes: The authors added sample barcodes and 2-4 random nucleotides using the M1S primer of the second PCR.

The chain recombines TRBV11-2 with TRBJ1-3; D is ambiguous. The sample consisted of blood. This TCR came from a girl aged 2 to 10 in good health. The CDR3 region is CASSSHSGNTIYF. The CDR3 nucleotides read TGTGCCAGCAGCTCACACTCTGGAAACACCATATATTTT. Full variable domain (remainder filled in from reference TRBV11-2 and TRBJ1-3): EAGVAQSPRYKIIEKRQSVAFWCNPISGHATLYWYQQILGQGPKLLIQFQNNGVVDDSQLPKDRFSAERLKGVDSTLKIQPAKLEDSAVYLCASSSHSGNTIYFGEGSWLTVV.